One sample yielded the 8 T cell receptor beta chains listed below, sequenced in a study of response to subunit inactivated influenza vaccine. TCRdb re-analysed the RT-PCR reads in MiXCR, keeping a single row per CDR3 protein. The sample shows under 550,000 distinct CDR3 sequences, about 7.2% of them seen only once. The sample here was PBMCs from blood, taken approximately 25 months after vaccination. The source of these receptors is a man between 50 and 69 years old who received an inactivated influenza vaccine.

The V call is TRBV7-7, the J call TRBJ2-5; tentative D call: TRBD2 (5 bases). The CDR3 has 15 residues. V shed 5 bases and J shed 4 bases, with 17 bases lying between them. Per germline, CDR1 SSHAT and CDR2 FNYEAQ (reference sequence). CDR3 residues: CASSPTLGPGETQYF. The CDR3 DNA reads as TGTGCCAGCAGCCCTACACTAGGCCCCGGAGAGACCCAGTACTTC.

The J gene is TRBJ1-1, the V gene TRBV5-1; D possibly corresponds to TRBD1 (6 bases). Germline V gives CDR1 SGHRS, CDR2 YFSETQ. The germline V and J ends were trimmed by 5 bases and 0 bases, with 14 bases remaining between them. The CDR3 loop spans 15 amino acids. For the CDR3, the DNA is TGCGCCAGCAGAGGACAGCTACTCATGAACACTGAAGCTTTCTTT. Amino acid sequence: CASRGQLLMNTEAFF.

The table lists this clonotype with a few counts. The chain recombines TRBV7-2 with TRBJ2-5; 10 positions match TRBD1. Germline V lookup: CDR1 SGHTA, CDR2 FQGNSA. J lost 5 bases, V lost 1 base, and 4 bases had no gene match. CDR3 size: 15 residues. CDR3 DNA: TGTGCCAGCAGCTTAGGAGGGGGACAGGGGGAGACCCAGTACTTC. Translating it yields CASSLGGGQGETQYF.

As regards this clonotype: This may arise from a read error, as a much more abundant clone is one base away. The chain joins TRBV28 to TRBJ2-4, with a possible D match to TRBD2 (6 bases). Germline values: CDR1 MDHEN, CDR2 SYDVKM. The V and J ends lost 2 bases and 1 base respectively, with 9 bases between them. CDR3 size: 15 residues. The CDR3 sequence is CASSLLAGAKNIQYF. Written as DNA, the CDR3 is TGTGCCAGCAGTTTACTGGCGGGGGCCAAAAACATTCAGTACTTC.

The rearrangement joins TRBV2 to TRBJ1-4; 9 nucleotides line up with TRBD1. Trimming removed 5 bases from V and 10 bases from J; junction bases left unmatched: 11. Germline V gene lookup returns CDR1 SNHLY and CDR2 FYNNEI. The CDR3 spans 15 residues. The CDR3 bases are TGTGCCAGCAGTTACAACAGGGGGCTCGGTGGAAAACTGTTTTTT. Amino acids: CASSYNRGLGGKLFF.

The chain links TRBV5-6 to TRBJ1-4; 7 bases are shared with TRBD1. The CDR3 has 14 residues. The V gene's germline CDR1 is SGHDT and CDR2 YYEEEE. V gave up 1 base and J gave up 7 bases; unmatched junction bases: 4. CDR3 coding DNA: TGTGCCAGCAGCTTGTACAGGGGAAGTGAAAAACTGTTTTTT. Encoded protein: CASSLYRGSEKLFF.

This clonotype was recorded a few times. The CDR3: CASSPIALGVVFNEQFF. In nucleotides, the CDR3 is TGTGCCAGCAGTCCAATAGCGTTGGGAGTAGTTTTTAATGAGCAGTTCTTC. V gene TRBV27 combines with J gene TRBJ2-1; TRBD2 might be the D (5 bases). Germline-derived CDR1 and CDR2 are MNHEY and SMNVEV (reference sequence). This CDR3 spans 17 amino acids. The V gene lost 5 bases and the J gene lost 7 bases, with 24 bases spanning the gap.

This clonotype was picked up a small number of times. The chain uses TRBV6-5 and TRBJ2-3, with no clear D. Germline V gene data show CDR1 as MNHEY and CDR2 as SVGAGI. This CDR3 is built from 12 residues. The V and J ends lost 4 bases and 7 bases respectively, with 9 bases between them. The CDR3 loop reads CASSSSEYTQYF. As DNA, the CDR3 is TGTGCCAGCAGTTCTTCTGAGTATACGCAGTATTTT.